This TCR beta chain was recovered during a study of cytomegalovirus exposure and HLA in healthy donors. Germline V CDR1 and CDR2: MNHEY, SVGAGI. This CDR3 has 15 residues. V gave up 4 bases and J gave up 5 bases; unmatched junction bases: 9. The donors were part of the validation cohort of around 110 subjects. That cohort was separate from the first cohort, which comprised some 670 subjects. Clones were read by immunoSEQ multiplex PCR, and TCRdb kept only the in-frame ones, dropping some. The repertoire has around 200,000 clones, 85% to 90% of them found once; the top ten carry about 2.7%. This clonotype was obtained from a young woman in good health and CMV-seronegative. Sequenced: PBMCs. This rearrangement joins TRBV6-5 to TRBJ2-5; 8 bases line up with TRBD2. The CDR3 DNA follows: TGTGCCAGCAGTTGGCGACTAGCGTGGTCGGAGACCCAGTACTTC. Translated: CASSWRLAWSETQYF.